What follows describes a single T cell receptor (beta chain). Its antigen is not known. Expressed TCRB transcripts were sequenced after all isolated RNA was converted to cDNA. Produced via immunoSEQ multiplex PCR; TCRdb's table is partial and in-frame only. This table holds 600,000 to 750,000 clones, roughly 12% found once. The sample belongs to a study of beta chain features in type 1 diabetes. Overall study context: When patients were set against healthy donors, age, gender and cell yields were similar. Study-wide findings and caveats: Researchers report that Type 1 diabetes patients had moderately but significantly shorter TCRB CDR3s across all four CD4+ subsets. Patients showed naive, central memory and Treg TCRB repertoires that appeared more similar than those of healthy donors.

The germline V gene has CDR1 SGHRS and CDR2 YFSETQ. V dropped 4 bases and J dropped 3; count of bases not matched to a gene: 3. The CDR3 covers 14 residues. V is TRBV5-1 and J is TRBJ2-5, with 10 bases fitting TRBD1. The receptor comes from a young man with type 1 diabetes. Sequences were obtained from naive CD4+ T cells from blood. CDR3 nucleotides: TGCGCCAGCAGCGGCGGGACAGGGGAAGAGACCCAGTACTTC. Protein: CASSGGTGEETQYF.